The 5 T cell receptor beta chains presented below share a single source sample, sequenced in a study of control samples from healthy donors and cancer patients. Assay used: immunoSEQ multiplex PCR; TCRdb lists only in-frame clones, some missing. Of about 110,000 clones in the sample, approximately 90% were seen once. Material for sequencing was blood. Source of these receptors: a human donor in good health. The donor label of this sample is uncertain.

J is TRBJ2-1 and V is TRBV7-9; D perhaps matches TRBD2 (5 bases). V dropped 10 bases and J dropped 5 bases, with 15 bases sitting between them. Germline CDR1 and CDR2: SEHNR and FQNEAQ (reference sequence). This CDR3 comprises 13 residues. CDR3 sequence: CATHAGRDNEQFF. For the CDR3, the DNA is TGTGCCACCCATGCGGGTAGGGACAATGAGCAGTTCTTC.

This sequence joins TRBV3-1 (or the pseudogene TRBV3-2) and TRBJ1-3; D uncertain. The CDR3 length is 16 residues. From germline, CDR1 is LGHDT and CDR2 YNNKEL (reference sequence). Trimming took off 6 bases at V and 4 bases at J, with 19 bases between the two ends. The DNA of the CDR3 is TGTGCCAGCAGACGTAGCGCGCCCACCGGGGGAAACACCATATATTTT. This encodes CASRRSAPTGGNTIYF.

The chain has TRBV27 and TRBJ1-1; D possibly corresponds to TRBD1 (6 bases). CDR3 length: 14 residues. V lost 3 bases and J lost 3, with 11 bases in between. Germline lookup yields CDR1 MNHEY and CDR2 SMNVEV (reference sequence). The CDR3 DNA reads as TGTGCCAGCAGTTTGAGGGGGGCGGACACTGAAGCTTTCTTT. As protein: CASSLRGADTEAFF.

The chain has TRBV12-3 or TRBV12-4 and TRBJ1-2, with D maybe TRBD1 (6 bases). V dropped 6 bases and J dropped 4 bases, with 12 bases sitting between them. This CDR3 is 13 amino acids long. The DNA of the CDR3 is TGTGCCAGCAGCCTACAGGGCCTCTATGGCTACACCTTC. Translated: CASSLQGLYGYTF.

This clone was observed once. The chain couples TRBV5-1 to TRBJ2-2, with 7 bases lining up with TRBD1. The V gene's germline CDR1 is SGHRS and CDR2 YFSETQ. Trimming removed 0 bases from V and 8 bases from J; junction bases left unmatched: 4. CDR3 length: 14 amino acids. CDR3 coding DNA: TGCGCCAGCAGCTTGGGACAGGGCTGGGGGGAGCTGTTTTTT. This encodes CASSLGQGWGELFF.